Following are 10 T cell receptor beta chains from one sample sequenced in a study of T cell responses to AZD1222 COVID-19 vaccine. Some clones are missing from TCRdb's copy, which holds only in-frame ones; the method was immunoSEQ multiplex PCR. The profile covers approximately 170,000 clones, with 85% to 90% appearing a single time and around 10% taken by the ten largest. Sequenced here: peripheral blood, sampled 28 days after the second AZD1222 dose. The receptors originated from an adult who received the AZD1222 COVID-19 vaccine.

Concerning this clone itself: Other DNA variants within this sample encode the same CDR3. The chain joins TRBV4-1 to TRBJ2-7, with TRBD1 matching 9 bases. Per germline, CDR1 MGHRA and CDR2 YSYEKL. J lost 2 bases, V lost 4 bases, and 3 bases had no gene match. This CDR3 is built from 14 residues. CDR3 sequence (DNA): TGCGCCAGCAGCCTCCGGGACAGGGCCTACGAGCAGTACTTC. Translating gives CASSLRDRAYEQYF.

This chain connects TRBV6-1 to TRBJ2-7; no clear D. V lost 3 bases and J 1 base, leaving 7 bases between the germline ends. CDR1 is MNHNS, CDR2 SASEGT, per germline. The CDR3 sequence is 13 residues long. This CDR3 is CASSDRSSYEQYF. As DNA, the CDR3 is TGTGCCAGCAGTGACAGGAGTTCCTACGAGCAGTACTTC.

The chain couples TRBV6-5 to TRBJ1-1, with D possibly TRBD1 on 6 matching bases. The germline V gene has CDR1 MNHEY and CDR2 SVGAGI. With 7 bases removed from V and 1 base from J, the gap between germline ends came to 10 bases. This CDR3 is 13 amino acids long. CDR3 sequence: CASTRTENTEAFF. The CDR3 region has the DNA TGTGCCAGCACTAGGACAGAGAACACTGAAGCTTTCTTT.

V usage is TRBV3-1 (or the pseudogene TRBV3-2) and J usage is TRBJ2-1; 11 nucleotides agree with TRBD2. This CDR3 has 16 residues. With 5 bases clipped from V and 0 bases from J, the junction kept 3 bases outside the gene matches. Germline CDR1 is LGHDT and CDR2 is YNNKEL (reference sequence). CDR3 sequence: CASSASGGTSYNEQFF. The CDR3 bases are TGTGCCAGCAGCGCTAGCGGGGGGACCTCCTACAATGAGCAGTTCTTC.

The chain uses TRBV27 and TRBJ1-2, with 9 nucleotides matching TRBD1. The CDR3 covers 19 residues. V lost 2 bases to trimming and J lost 4 bases; unmatched junction nucleotides: 17. Germline CDR1 is MNHEY and CDR2 is SMNVEV (reference sequence). The CDR3 DNA is TGTGCCAGCAGTTTAATGGGAAGGACAGGGGAGGGTAATCTCTATGGCTACACCTTC. Its translation: CASSLMGRTGEGNLYGYTF.

This chain uses TRBV19 with TRBJ1-6; 8 bases map to TRBD1. This CDR3 region has 14 residues. V gave up 5 bases and J gave up 10 bases; unmatched junction bases: 7. Germline V CDR1 and CDR2: LNHDA, SQIVND (reference sequence). CDR3 coding DNA: TGTGCCAGTAGTCCAAGGACAGGGCCCTCACCCCTCCACTTT. Amino acid sequence: CASSPRTGPSPLHF.

The V gene is TRBV11-2, the J gene TRBJ2-2; D might be TRBD1 (5 bases). This CDR3 comprises 12 residues. CDR1 SGHAT and CDR2 FQNNGV come from the germline V gene. The V gene lost 2 bases and the J gene lost 9 bases, with 7 bases spanning the gap. CDR3 protein: CASSLSGRELFF. The DNA of the CDR3 is TGTGCCAGCAGCTTATCAGGGAGGGAGCTGTTTTTT.

The chain joins TRBV6-6 to TRBJ1-1, with 8 bases identical to TRBD1. The germline V gene encodes CDR1 MNHNY and CDR2 SVGAGI (reference sequence). This CDR3 region has 13 residues. The J segment lost 5 bases and the V segment lost 5 bases, leaving 4 bases of the junction unmatched. DNA for the CDR3: TGTGCCAGCAGTCGAACAGGGGGAACTGAAGCTTTCTTT. This gives the protein CASSRTGGTEAFF.

The chain carries TRBV5-4 and TRBJ1-1, with D unclear. The CDR3 contains 17 residues. Trimming left V 3 bases short and J 0 bases short, with 18 bases between. Germline CDR1 SGHNT, CDR2 YYREEE (reference sequence). CDR3 bases: TGTGCCAGCAGCTCGGACCCCTTGACATACCTGAACACTGAAGCTTTCTTT. Amino acid sequence: CASSSDPLTYLNTEAFF.

The chain uses TRBV5-4 and TRBJ2-1, with 11 bases aligning to TRBD1. V was clipped by 3 bases and J by 6 bases; unmatched bases: 2. CDR3 length: 14 amino acids. Germline-derived CDR1 and CDR2 are SGHNT and YYREEE (reference sequence). Here the CDR3 DNA reads TGTGCCAGCAGCTGGACAGGGGGCCGCAATGAGCAGTTCTTC. As protein: CASSWTGGRNEQFF.